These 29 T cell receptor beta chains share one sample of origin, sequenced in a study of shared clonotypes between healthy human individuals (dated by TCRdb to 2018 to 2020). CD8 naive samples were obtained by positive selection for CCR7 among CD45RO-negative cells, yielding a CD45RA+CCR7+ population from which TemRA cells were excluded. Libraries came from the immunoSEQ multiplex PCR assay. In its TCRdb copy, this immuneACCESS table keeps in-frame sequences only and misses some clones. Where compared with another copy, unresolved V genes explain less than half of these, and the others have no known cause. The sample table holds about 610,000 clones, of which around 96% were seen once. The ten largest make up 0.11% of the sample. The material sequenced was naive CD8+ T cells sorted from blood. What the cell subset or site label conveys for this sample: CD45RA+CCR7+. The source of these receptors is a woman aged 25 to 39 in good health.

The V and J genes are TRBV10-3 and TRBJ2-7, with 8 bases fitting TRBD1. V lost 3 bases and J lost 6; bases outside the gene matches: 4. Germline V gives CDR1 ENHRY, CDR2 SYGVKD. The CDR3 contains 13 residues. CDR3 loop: CAISDPDRAEQYF. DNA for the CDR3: TGTGCCATCAGTGACCCGGACAGGGCCGAGCAGTACTTC.

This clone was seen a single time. Here the CDR3 DNA reads TGTGCCAGCAGCAGGACCTTTGGGTGGGACACTGAAGCTTTCTTT. Translation gives CASSRTFGWDTEAFF. The chain carries TRBV6-5 and TRBJ1-1, with D unclear. Germline-derived CDR1 and CDR2 are MNHEY and SVGAGI. This CDR3 spans 15 amino acids. The V end lost 6 bases, the J end lost 3 bases, and 17 bases lay between the germline ends.

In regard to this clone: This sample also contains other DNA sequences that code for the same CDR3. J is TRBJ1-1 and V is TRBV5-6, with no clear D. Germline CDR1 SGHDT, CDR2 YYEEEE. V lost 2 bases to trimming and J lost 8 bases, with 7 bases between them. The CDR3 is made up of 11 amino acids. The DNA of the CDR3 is TGTGCCAGCAGCTTTGGAAGGGAAGCTTTCTTT. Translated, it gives CASSFGREAFF.

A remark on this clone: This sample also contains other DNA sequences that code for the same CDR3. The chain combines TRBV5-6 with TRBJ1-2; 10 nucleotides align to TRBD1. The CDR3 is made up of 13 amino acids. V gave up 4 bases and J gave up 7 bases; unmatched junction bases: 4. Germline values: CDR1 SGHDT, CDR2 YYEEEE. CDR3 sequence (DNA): TGTGCCAGCAGCCTGGGGACAGGGGTTGGCTACACCTTC. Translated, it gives CASSLGTGVGYTF.

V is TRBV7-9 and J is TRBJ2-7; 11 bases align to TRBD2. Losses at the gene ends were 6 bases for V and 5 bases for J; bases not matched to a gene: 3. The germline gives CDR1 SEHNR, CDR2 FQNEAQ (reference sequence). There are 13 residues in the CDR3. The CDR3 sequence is CASRDSGRDEQYF. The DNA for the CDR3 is TGTGCCAGCAGGGATAGCGGGAGGGACGAGCAGTACTTC.

Here the CDR3 DNA reads TGTGCCAGCAGTTCTGACGGCCTTTCTAACTATGGCTACACCTTC. This translates into CASSSDGLSNYGYTF. The genes are TRBV6-5 and TRBJ1-2; no clear D gene. V gave up 4 bases and J gave up 0 bases, with 12 bases separating them. Germline CDR1 is MNHEY and CDR2 is SVGAGI. The length of the CDR3 is 15 residues.

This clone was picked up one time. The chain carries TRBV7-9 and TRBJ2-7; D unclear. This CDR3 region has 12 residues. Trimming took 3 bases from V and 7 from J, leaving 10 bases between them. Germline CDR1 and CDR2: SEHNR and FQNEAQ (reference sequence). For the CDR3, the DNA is TGTGCCAGCAGCTTTGGGGAAGGGGAGCAGTACTTC. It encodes CASSFGEGEQYF.

CDR3 coding DNA: TGTGCCAGCAGCCCGGAGTTGGGCATACCTGCGGGGGAGCAGTACTTC. Its translation: CASSPELGIPAGEQYF. This chain connects TRBV28 to TRBJ2-7, with a weak D call TRBD2 (6 bases). Germline CDR1 MDHEN, CDR2 SYDVKM. V was shortened by 6 bases and J by 7 bases, with 25 bases between the two germline ends. CDR3 length: 16 residues.

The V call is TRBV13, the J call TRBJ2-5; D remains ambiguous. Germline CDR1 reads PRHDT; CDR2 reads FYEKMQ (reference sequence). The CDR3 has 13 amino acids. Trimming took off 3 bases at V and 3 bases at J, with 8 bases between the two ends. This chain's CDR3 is CASSFNGEETQYF. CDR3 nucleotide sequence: TGTGCCAGCAGCTTTAATGGGGAAGAGACCCAGTACTTC. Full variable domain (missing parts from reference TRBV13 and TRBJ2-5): AAGVIQSPRHLIKEKRETATLKCYPIPRHDTVYWYQQGPGQDPQFLISFYEKMQSDKGSIPDRFSAQQFSDYHSELNMSSLELGDSALYFCASSFNGEETQYFGPGTRLLVL.

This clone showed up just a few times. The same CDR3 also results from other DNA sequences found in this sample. DNA for the CDR3: TGTGCCAGCAGCAGTCTGGATGAGCAGTTCTTC. Translated, it gives CASSSLDEQFF. The rearrangement joins TRBV5-4 to TRBJ2-1, with no clear D. This CDR3 has 11 amino acids. Trimming shortened V by 4 bases and J by 8 bases, and 7 bases separated the two germline ends. CDR1 is SGHNT, CDR2 YYREEE, per germline (reference sequence).

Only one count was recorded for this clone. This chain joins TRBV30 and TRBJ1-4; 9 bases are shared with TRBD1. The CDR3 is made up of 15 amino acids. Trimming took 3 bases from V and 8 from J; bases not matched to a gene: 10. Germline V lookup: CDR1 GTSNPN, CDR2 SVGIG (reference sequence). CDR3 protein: CAWSPGQGRDEKLFF. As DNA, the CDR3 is TGTGCCTGGAGCCCGGGACAGGGTAGGGACGAAAAACTGTTTTTT.

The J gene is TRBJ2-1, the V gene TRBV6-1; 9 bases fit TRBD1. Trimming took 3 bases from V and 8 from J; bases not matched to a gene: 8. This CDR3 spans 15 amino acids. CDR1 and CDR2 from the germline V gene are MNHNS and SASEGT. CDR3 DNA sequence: TGTGCCAGCAGTGAGGGACAGGGCTGGCTGTATGAGCAGTTCTTC. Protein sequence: CASSEGQGWLYEQFF.

The CDR3 reads CASSDPWGGGESNQPQHF. The CDR3 DNA is TGTGCCAGCAGTGACCCGTGGGGGGGAGGGGAAAGCAATCAGCCCCAGCATTTT. The gene calls are TRBV6-1 and TRBJ1-5, with D possibly TRBD1 on 5 matching bases. CDR1 and CDR2 from the germline V gene are MNHNS and SASEGT. Trimming pared 3 bases from V and 1 base from J, leaving 19 bases between. The CDR3 extends over 18 amino acids.

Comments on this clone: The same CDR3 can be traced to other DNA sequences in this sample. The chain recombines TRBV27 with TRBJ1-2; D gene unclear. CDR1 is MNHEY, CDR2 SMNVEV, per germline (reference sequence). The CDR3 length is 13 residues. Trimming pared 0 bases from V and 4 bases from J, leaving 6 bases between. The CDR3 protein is CASSLSGTYGYTF. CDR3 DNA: TGTGCCAGCAGTTTATCGGGTACCTATGGCTACACCTTC.

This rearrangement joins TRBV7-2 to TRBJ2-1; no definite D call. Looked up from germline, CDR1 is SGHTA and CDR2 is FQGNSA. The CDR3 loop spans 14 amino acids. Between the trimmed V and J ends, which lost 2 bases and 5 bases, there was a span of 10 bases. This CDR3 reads CASSLRSRDNEQFF. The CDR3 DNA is TGTGCCAGCAGCTTACGATCACGGGACAATGAGCAGTTCTTC. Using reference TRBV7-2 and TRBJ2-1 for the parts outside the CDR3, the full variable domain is GAGVSQSPSNKVTEKGKDVELRCDPISGHTALYWYRQSLGQGLEFLIYFQGNSAPDKSGLPSDRFSAERTGGSVSTLTIQRTQQEDSAVYLCASSLRSRDNEQFFGPGTRLTVL.

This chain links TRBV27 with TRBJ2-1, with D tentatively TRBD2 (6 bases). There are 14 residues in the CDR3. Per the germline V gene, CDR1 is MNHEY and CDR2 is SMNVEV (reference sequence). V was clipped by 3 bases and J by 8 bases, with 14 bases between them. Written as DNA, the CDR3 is TGTGCCAGCAGTTTTCGGCTAGCGATAGATGAGCAGTTCTTC. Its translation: CASSFRLAIDEQFF.

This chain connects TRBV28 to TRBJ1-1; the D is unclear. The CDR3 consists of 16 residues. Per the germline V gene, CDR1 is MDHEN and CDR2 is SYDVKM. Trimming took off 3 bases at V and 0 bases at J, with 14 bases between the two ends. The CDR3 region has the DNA TGTGCCAGCAGTTTGGCGTGGGCAGCAGTGAACACTGAAGCTTTCTTT. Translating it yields CASSLAWAAVNTEAFF.

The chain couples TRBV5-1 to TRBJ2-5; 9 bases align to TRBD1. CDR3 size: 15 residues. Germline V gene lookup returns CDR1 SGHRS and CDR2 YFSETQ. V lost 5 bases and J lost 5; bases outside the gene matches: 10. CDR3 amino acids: CASRGTGGAFETQYF. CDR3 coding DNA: TGCGCCAGCAGAGGAACAGGGGGCGCCTTTGAGACCCAGTACTTC.

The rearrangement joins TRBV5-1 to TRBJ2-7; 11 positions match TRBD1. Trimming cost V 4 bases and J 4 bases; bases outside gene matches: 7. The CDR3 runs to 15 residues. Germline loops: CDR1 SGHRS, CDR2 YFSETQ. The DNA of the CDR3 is TGCGCCAGCAGCCAACCGGGACAGGGGGTTTACGAGCAGTACTTC. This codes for CASSQPGQGVYEQYF.

CDR3 protein: CASSAGGQGAYEQYF. The CDR3 nucleotides read TGTGCCAGCAGTGCTGGCGGACAGGGGGCGTATGAGCAGTACTTC. V and J are TRBV2 and TRBJ2-7, with 11 bases fitting TRBD1. Germline CDR1 is SNHLY and CDR2 is FYNNEI. This CDR3 is 15 amino acids long. J lost 7 bases, V lost 4 bases, and 9 bases had no gene match.

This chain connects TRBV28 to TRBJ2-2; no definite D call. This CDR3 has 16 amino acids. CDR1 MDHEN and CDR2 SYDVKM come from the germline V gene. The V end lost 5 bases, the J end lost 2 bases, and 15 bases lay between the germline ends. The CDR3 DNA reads TGTGCCAGCAGTGCTCTTGTGACCGATAACACCGGGGAGCTGTTTTTT. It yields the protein CASSALVTDNTGELFF.

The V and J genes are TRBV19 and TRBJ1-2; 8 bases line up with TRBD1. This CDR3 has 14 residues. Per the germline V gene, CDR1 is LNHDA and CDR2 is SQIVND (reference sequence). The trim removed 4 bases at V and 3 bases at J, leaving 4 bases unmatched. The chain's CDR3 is CASSTTGGDYGYTF. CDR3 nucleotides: TGTGCCAGTAGTACCACAGGGGGAGACTATGGCTACACCTTC.

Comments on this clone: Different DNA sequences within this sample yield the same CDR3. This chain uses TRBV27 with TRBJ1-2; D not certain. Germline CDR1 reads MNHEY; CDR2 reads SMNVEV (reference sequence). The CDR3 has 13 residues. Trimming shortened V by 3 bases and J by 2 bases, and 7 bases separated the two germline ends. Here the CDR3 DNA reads TGTGCCAGCAGTTTGGGCCAGAACTATGGCTACACCTTC. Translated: CASSLGQNYGYTF.

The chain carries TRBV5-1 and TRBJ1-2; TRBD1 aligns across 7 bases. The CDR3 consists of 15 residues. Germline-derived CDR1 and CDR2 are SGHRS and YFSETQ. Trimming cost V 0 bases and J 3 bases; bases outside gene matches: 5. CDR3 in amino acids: CASSLDRGSDYGYTF. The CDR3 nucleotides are TGCGCCAGCAGCTTGGACAGGGGCTCCGACTATGGCTACACCTTC.

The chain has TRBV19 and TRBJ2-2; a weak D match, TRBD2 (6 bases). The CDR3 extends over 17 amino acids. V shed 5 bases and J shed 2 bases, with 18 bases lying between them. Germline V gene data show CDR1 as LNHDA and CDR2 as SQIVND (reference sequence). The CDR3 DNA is TGTGCCAGTAGTTCCAACTTCCCGGGACTCAACACCGGGGAGCTGTTTTTT. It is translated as CASSSNFPGLNTGELFF.

CDR3 loop: CASSLISGSTDTQYF. The CDR3 DNA reads as TGTGCCAGCAGCTTAATATCCGGGAGCACAGATACGCAGTATTTT. The chain recombines TRBV7-3 with TRBJ2-3; no definite D call. The V end lost 1 base, the J end lost 0 bases, and 8 bases lay between the germline ends. The CDR3 spans 15 residues. Germline V CDR1 and CDR2: SGHTA, FQGTGA.

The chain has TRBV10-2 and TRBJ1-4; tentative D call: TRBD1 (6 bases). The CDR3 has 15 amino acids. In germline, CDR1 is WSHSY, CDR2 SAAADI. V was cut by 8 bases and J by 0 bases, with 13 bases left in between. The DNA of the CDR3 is TGCGCCAGCCGCGGCGGACAGCCAACTAATGAAAAACTGTTTTTT. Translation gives CASRGGQPTNEKLFF.

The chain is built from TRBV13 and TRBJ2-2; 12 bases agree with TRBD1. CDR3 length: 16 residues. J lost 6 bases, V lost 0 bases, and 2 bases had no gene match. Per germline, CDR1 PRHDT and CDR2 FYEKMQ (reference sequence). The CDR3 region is CASSLGGTGGPGELFF. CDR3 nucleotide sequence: TGTGCCAGCAGCTTAGGCGGGACAGGGGGCCCCGGGGAGCTGTTTTTT.

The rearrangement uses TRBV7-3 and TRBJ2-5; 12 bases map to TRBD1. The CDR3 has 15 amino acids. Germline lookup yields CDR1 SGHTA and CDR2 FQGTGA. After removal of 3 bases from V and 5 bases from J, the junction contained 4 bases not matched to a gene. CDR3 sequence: CASSFGTGGGETQYF. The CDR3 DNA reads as TGTGCCAGCAGCTTCGGGACAGGGGGCGGTGAGACCCAGTACTTC.